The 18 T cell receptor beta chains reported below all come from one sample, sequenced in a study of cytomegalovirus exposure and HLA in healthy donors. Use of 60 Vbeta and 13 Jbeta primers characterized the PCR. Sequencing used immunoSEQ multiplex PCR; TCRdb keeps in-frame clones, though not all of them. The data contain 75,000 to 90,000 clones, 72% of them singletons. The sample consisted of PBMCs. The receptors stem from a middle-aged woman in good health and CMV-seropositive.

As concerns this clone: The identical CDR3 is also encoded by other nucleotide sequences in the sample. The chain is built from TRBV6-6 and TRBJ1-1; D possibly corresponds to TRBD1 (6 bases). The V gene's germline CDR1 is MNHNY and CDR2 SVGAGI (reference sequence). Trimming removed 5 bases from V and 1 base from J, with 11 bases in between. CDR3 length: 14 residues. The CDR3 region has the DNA TGTGCCAGCAGTCTTACAGGGACGAACACTGAAGCTTTCTTT. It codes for CASSLTGTNTEAFF.

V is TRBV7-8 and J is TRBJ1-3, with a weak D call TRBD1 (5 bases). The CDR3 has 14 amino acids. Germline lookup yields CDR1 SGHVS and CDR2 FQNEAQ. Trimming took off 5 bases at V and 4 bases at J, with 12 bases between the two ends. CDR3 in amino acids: CASSPGRVGNTIYF. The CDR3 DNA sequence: TGTGCCAGCAGCCCCGGCAGGGTCGGAAACACCATATATTTT.

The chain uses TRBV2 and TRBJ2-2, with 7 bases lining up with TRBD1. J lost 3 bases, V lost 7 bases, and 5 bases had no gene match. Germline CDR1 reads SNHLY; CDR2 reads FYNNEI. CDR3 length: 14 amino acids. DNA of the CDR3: TGTGCCAGCACCCTCGACAGGGACACCGGGGAGCTGTTTTTT. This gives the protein CASTLDRDTGELFF.

Here the CDR3 DNA reads TGCGCCAGCAGCCCCGGCTCGTACTCGGGAAGCACAGATACGCAGTATTTT. Amino acids: CASSPGSYSGSTDTQYF. This chain uses TRBV4-1 with TRBJ2-3, with D possibly being TRBD2 (5 bases). Per germline, CDR1 MGHRA and CDR2 YSYEKL. The CDR3 loop spans 17 amino acids. V lost 4 bases to trimming and J lost 0 bases, with 17 bases between them.

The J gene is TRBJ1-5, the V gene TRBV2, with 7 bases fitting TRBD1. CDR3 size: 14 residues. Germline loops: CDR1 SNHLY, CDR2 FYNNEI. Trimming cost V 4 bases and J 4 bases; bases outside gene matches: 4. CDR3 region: CASSVGTENQPQHF. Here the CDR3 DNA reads TGTGCCAGCAGTGTGGGGACAGAGAATCAGCCCCAGCATTTT.

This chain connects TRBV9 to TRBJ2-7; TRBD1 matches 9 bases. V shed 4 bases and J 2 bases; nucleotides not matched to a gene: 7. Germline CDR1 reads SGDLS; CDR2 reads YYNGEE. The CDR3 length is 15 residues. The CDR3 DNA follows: TGTGCCAGCAGCAGAACAGGGGGCAACACCTACGAGCAGTACTTC. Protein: CASSRTGGNTYEQYF.

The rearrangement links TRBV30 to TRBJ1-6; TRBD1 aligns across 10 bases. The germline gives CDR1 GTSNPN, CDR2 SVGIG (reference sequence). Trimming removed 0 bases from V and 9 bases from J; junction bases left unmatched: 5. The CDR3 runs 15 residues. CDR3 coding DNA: TGTGCCTGGAGTGTAAGGGGACAGGGGACTTCACCCCTCCACTTT. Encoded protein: CAWSVRGQGTSPLHF.

As DNA, the CDR3 is TGTGCCAGCAGCTACCCCGGGACAGGGTTTGAAAAACTGTTTTTT. This gives the protein CASSYPGTGFEKLFF. The gene calls are TRBV28 and TRBJ1-4, with 9 bases matching TRBD1. J was trimmed by 7 bases and V by 6 bases; bases with no gene match: 9. Germline V gene lookup returns CDR1 MDHEN and CDR2 SYDVKM. The CDR3 spans 15 residues.

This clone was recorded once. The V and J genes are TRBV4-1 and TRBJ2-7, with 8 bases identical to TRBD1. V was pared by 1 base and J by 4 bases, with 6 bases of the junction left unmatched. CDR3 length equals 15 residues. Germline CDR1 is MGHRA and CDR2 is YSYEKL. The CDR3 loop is CASSQAGRGPYEQYF. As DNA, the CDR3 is TGCGCCAGCAGCCAAGCGGGCAGGGGGCCATACGAGCAGTACTTC.

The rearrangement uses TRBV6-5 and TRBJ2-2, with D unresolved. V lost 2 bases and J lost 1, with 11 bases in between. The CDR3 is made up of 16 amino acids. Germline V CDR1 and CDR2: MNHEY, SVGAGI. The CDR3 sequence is CASSYEPPGNTGELFF. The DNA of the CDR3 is TGTGCCAGCAGTTACGAACCCCCGGGGAACACCGGGGAGCTGTTTTTT.

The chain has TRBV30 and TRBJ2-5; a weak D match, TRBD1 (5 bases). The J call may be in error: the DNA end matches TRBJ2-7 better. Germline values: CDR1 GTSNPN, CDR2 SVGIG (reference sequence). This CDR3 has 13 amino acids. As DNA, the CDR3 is TGTGCCTGGAGCCCCGCAGGGAACTACGAGCAGTACTTC. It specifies CAWSPAGNYEQYF.

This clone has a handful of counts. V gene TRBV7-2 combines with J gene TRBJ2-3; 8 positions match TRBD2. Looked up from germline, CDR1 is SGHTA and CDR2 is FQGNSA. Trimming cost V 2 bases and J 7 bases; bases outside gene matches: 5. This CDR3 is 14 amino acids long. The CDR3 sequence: CASSLPTSDNTQYF. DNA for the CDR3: TGTGCCAGCAGCTTACCGACTAGCGATAATACGCAGTATTTT.

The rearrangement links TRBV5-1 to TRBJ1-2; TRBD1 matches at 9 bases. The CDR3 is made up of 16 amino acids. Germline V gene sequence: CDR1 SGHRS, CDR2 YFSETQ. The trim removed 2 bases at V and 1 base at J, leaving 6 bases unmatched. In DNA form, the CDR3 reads TGCGCCAGCAGCTTTCCGGGACAGGGTGGTAACTATGGCTACACCTTC. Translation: CASSFPGQGGNYGYTF. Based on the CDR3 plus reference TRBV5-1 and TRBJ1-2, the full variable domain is KAGVTQTPRYLIKTRGQQVTLSCSPISGHRSVSWYQQTPGQGLQFLFEYFSETQRNKGNFPGRFSGRQFSNSRSEMNVSTLELGDSALYLCASSFPGQGGNYGYTFGSGTRLTVV.

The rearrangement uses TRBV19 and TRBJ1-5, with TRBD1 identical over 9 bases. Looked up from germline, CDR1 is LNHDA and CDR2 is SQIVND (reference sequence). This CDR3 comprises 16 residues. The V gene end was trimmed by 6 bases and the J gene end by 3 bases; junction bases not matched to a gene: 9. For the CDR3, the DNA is TGTGCCAGTAGATCCGGCGGACAGGGGAACAATCAGCCCCAGCATTTT. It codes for CASRSGGQGNNQPQHF. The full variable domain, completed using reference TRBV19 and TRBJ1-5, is DGGITQSPKYLFRKEGQNVTLSCEQNLNHDAMYWYRQDPGQGLRLIYYSQIVNDFQKGDIAEGYSVSREKKESFPLTVTSAQKNPTAFYLCASRSGGQGNNQPQHFGDGTRLSIL.

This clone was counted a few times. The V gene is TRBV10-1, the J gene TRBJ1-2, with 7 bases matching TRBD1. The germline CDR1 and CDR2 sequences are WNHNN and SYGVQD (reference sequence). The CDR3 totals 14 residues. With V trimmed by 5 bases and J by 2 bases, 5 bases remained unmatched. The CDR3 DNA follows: TGCGCCAGCAGTTCCGGACAGGAGAACTATGGCTACACCTTC. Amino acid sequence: CASSSGQENYGYTF.

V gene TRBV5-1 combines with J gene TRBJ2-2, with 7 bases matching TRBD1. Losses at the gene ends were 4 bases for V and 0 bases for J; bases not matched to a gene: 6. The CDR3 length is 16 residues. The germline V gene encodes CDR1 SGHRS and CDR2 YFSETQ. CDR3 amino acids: CASSPGQTSNTGELFF. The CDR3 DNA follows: TGCGCCAGCAGCCCGGGACAGACCTCGAACACCGGGGAGCTGTTTTTT.

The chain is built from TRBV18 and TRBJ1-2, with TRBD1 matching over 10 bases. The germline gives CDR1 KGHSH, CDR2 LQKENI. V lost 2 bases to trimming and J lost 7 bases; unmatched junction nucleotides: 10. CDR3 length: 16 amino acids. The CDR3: CASSPTDRGSPLGYTF. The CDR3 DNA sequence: TGTGCCAGCTCACCAACGGACAGGGGGTCTCCCCTTGGCTACACCTTC.

Here the CDR3 reads CSVVVQGVTGELFF. The CDR3 DNA follows: TGCAGCGTTGTCGTACAGGGAGTTACCGGGGAGCTGTTTTTT. J is TRBJ2-2 and V is TRBV29-1, with D tentatively TRBD1 (6 bases). The V and J ends lost 4 bases and 5 bases respectively, with 14 bases between them. CDR3 length: 14 amino acids. Germline V CDR1 and CDR2: SQVTM, ANQGSEA.